One sample yielded the 5 T cell receptor beta chains listed below, sequenced in a study of cytomegalovirus exposure and HLA in healthy donors. It was with 60 Vbeta and 13 Jbeta primers that the PCR ran. Only in-frame clones appear in the TCRdb table, and some are missing; sequencing was by immunoSEQ multiplex PCR. This table has roughly 160,000 clones, 70% to 80% appearing once. Sequenced sample: PBMCs. These receptors all stem from a woman aged 45-60 years in good health and CMV-seronegative.

This chain connects TRBV28 to TRBJ2-2, with D uncertain. The germline gives CDR1 MDHEN, CDR2 SYDVKM. V was cut by 6 bases and J by 1 base, with 3 bases left in between. The CDR3 is 12 amino acids. CDR3 sequence reads: CASSLNTGELFF. In nucleotides, the CDR3 is TGTGCCAGCAGCTTGAACACCGGGGAGCTGTTTTTT. Based on the CDR3 plus reference TRBV28 and TRBJ2-2, the full variable domain is DVKVTQSSRYLVKRTGEKVFLECVQDMDHENMFWYRQDPGLGLRLIYFSYDVKMKEKGDIPEGYSVSREKKERFSLILESASTNQTSMYLCASSLNTGELFFGEGSRLTVL.

V gene TRBV18 combines with J gene TRBJ2-7; 7 nucleotides agree with TRBD1. Trimming cost V 3 bases and J 1 base; bases outside gene matches: 0. This CDR3 has 13 amino acids. Germline-derived CDR1 and CDR2 are KGHSH and LQKENI. CDR3 loop: CASSPDRSYEQYF. The CDR3 DNA reads TGTGCCAGCTCACCGGACAGGTCCTACGAGCAGTACTTC.

V usage is TRBV11-1 and J usage is TRBJ1-3, with D unresolved. The V end lost 5 bases, the J end lost 0 bases, and 11 bases lay between the germline ends. The CDR3 is 15 residues long. The germline V gene has CDR1 SGHAT and CDR2 FQDESV (reference sequence). In DNA, the CDR3 is TGTGCCAGCAGCCATACCGACAACTCTGGAAACACCATATATTTT. This gives the protein CASSHTDNSGNTIYF.

The V gene is TRBV7-8, the J gene TRBJ2-5; the D gene is possibly TRBD1 (5 bases). This CDR3 is 14 amino acids long. V was pared by 2 bases and J by 2 bases, with 9 bases between. In germline, CDR1 is SGHVS, CDR2 FQNEAQ. The CDR3 loop reads CASSLFDSQETQYF. CDR3 DNA sequence: TGTGCCAGCAGCTTATTCGACAGTCAAGAGACCCAGTACTTC.

This chain links TRBV7-9 with TRBJ2-1; D gene unclear. Germline CDR1 SEHNR, CDR2 FQNEAQ (reference sequence). V dropped 5 bases and J dropped 2 bases, with 4 bases sitting between them. There are 12 residues in the CDR3. The CDR3 is CASSVTYNEQFF. CDR3 nucleotide sequence: TGTGCCAGCAGCGTCACCTACAATGAGCAGTTCTTC. Complete variable domain (other parts from reference TRBV7-9 and TRBJ2-1): DTGVSQNPRHKITKRGQNVTFRCDPISEHNRLYWYRQTLGQGPEFLTYFQNEAQLEKSRLLSDRFSAERPKGSFSTLEIQRTEQGDSAMYLCASSVTYNEQFFGPGTRLTVL.